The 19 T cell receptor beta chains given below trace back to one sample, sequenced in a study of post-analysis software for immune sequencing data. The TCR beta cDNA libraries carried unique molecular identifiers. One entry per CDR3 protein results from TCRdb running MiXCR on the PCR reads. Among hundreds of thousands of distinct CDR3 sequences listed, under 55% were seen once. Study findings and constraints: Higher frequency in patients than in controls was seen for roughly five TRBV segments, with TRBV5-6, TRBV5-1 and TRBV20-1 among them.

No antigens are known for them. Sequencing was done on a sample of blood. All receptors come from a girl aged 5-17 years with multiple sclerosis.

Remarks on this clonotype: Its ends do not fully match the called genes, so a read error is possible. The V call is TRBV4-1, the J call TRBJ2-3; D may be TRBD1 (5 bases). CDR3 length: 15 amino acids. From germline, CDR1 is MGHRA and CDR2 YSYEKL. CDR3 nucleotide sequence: TGCGCCGGCAGCCAGCAGGGTTTGCTTTGGGATACGCAGTATTTT. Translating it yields CAGSQQGLLWDTQYF.

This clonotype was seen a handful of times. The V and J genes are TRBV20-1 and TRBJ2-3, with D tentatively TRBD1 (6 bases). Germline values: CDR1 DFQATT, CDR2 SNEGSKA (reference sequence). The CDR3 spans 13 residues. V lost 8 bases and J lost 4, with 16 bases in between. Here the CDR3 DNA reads TGCAGTCTCCGACAGGCGTTCTCAGATACGCAGTATTTT. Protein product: CSLRQAFSDTQYF.

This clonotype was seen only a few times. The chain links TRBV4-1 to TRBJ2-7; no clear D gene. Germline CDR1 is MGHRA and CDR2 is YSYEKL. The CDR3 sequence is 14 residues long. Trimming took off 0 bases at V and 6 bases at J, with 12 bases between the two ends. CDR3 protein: CASSQDLKGREQYF. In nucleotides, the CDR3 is TGCGCCAGCAGCCAAGATTTAAAGGGTCGCGAGCAGTACTTC.

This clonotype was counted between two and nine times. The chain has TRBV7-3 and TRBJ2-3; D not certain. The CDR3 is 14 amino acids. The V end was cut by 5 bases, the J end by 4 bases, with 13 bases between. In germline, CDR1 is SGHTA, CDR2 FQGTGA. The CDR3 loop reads CASSLDPVADTQYF. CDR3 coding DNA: TGTGCCAGCAGCCTAGATCCCGTGGCAGATACGCAGTATTTT.

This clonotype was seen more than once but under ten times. DNA of the CDR3: TGTGCCAGCAGCTGGGAACAGGACACTGAAGCTTTCTTT. As protein: CASSWEQDTEAFF. The rearrangement joins TRBV6-1 to TRBJ1-1; D may be TRBD1 (5 bases). Germline V gives CDR1 MNHNS, CDR2 SASEGT. V lost 6 bases to trimming and J lost 3 bases, with 11 bases between them. The CDR3 has 13 amino acids.

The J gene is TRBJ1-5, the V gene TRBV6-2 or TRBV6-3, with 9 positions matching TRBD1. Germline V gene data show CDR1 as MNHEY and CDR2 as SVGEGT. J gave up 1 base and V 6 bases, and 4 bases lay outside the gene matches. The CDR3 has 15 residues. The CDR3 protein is CASSNRGRSNQPQHF. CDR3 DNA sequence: TGTGCCAGCAGCAACAGGGGGCGAAGCAATCAGCCCCAGCATTTT.

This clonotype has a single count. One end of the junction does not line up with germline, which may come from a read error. The CDR3 loop is CASRAGGTTDAQYF. In DNA, the CDR3 is TGTGCCAGCAGGGCGGGGGGAACCACAGATGCGCAGTATTTT. The genes are TRBV6-5 and TRBJ2-3, with 8 bases that match TRBD2. This CDR3 is 14 amino acids long. CDR1 is MNHEY and CDR2 is SVGAGI in the germline V gene.

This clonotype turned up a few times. The chain's CDR3 is CASSPPLGTGAYNEQFF. CDR3 nucleotides: TGTGCCAGCAGTCCACCCTTGGGGACAGGGGCTTACAATGAGCAGTTCTTC. The chain joins TRBV27 to TRBJ2-1; 10 bases map to TRBD1. This CDR3 spans 17 amino acids. V gave up 5 bases and J gave up 4 bases; unmatched junction bases: 11. Germline loops: CDR1 MNHEY, CDR2 SMNVEV (reference sequence).

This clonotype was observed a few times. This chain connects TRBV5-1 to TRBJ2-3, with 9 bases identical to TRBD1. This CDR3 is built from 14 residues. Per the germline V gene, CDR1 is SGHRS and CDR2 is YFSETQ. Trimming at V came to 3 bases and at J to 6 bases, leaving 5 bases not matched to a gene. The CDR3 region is CASSSGTGMDTQYF. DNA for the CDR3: TGCGCCAGCAGCTCCGGGACAGGGATGGATACGCAGTATTTT.

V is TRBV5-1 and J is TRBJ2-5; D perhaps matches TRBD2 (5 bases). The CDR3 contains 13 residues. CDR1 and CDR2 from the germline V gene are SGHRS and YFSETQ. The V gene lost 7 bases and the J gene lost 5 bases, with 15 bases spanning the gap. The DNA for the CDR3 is TGCGCCAGCGCGGCGGGTGGCAGGGAGACCCAGTACTTC. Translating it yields CASAAGGRETQYF. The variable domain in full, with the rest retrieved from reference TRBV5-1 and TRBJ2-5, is KAGVTQTPRYLIKTRGQQVTLSCSPISGHRSVSWYQQTPGQGLQFLFEYFSETQRNKGNFPGRFSGRQFSNSRSEMNVSTLELGDSALYLCASAAGGRETQYFGPGTRLLVL.

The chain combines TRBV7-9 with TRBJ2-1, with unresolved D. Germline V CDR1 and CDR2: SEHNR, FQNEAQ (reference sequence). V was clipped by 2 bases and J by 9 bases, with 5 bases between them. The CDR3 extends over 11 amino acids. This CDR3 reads CASSLSTEQFF. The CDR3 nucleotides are TGTGCCAGCAGCTTATCAACTGAGCAGTTCTTC. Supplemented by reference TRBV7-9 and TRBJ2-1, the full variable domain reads DTGVSQNPRHKITKRGQNVTFRCDPISEHNRLYWYRQTLGQGPEFLTYFQNEAQLEKSRLLSDRFSAERPKGSFSTLEIQRTEQGDSAMYLCASSLSTEQFFGPGTRLTVL.

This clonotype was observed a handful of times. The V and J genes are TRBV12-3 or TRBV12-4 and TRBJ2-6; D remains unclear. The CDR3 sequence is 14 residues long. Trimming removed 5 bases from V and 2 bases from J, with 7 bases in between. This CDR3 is CASSPNPGANVLTF. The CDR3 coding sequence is TGTGCCAGCAGTCCTAACCCTGGGGCCAACGTCCTGACTTTC.

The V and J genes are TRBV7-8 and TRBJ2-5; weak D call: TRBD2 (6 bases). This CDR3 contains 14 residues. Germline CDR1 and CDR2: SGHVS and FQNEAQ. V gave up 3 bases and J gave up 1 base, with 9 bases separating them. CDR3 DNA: TGTGCCAGCAGCTTGGTCGGGGGCCAAGAGACCCAGTACTTC. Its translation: CASSLVGGQETQYF.

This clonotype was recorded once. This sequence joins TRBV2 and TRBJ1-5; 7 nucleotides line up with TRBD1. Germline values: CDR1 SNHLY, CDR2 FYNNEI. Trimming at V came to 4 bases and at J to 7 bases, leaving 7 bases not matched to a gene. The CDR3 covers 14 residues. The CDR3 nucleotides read TGTGCCAGCAGTGTAAGACAGGGAAGCCAGCCCCAGCATTTT. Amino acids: CASSVRQGSQPQHF.

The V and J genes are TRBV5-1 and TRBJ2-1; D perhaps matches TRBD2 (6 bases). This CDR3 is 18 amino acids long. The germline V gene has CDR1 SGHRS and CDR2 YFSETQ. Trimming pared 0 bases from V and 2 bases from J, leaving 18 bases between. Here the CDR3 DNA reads TGCGCCAGCAGCTTGGAGTGGAAGGCGGGGCCCCCCTACAATGAGCAGTTCTTC. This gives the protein CASSLEWKAGPPYNEQFF.

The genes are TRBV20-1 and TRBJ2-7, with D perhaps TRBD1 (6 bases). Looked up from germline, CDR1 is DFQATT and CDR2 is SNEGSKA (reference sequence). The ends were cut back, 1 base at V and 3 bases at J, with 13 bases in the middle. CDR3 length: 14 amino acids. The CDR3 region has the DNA TGCAGTGCTAGAGGGAAGGACAGTATCTACGAGCAGTACTTC. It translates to CSARGKDSIYEQYF.

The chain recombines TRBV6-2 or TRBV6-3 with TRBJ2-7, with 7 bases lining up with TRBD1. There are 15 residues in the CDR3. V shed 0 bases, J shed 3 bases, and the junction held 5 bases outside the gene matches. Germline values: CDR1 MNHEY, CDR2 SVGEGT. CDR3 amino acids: CASSYSEAGGYEQYF. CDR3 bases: TGTGCCAGCAGTTACTCGGAGGCAGGGGGCTACGAGCAGTACTTC.

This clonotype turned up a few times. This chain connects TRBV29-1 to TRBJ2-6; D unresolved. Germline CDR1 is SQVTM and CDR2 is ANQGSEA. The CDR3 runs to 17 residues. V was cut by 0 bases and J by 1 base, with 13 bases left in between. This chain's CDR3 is CSVEDKVWNSGANVLTF. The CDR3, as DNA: TGCAGCGTTGAAGATAAGGTGTGGAATTCTGGGGCCAACGTCCTGACTTTC.

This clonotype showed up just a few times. CDR3 DNA sequence: TGTGCCAGCAGTTTATGGAGGGCAGATACGCAGTATTTT. Its translation: CASSLWRADTQYF. The rearrangement links TRBV27 to TRBJ2-3; possible D gene TRBD2, 6 bases. Germline loops: CDR1 MNHEY, CDR2 SMNVEV (reference sequence). V lost 1 base and J lost 4, with 6 bases in between. The CDR3 covers 13 residues.